This is a list of T cell receptor beta chains from one sample in a study of cytomegalovirus exposure and HLA in healthy donors. Assay: immunoSEQ multiplex PCR; the TCRdb copy retains only in-frame clones and omits some. Here the sample spans tens of thousands of clones, roughly 95% being singletons. What was sequenced was PBMCs. The receptors shown here come from a woman under 30 in good health and CMV-seropositive. Both conserved end residues are part of each CDR3. Each record gives: J gene, D gene, V gene, clone size, CDR3 length, CDR3 protein, CDR3 DNA. The D gene is left open where the match is weak. Clone size is not always given. Where it is, it says once, few, many or a class for expanded clones.

J gene: TRBJ1-5; D gene: TRBD1; V gene: TRBV2; clone size: .; CDR3 length: 16; CDR3 protein: CASSRDRGVGNQPQHF; CDR3 DNA: TGTGCCAGCAGCCGGGACAGGGGGGTTGGAAATCAGCCCCAGCATTTT
J gene: TRBJ2-7; D gene: .; V gene: TRBV5-1; clone size: few; CDR3 length: 13; CDR3 protein: CASSPEGLDEQYF; CDR3 DNA: TGCGCCAGCAGCCCTGAGGGCCTGGACGAGCAGTACTTC
J gene: TRBJ2-1; D gene: TRBD2; V gene: TRBV11-2; clone size: .; CDR3 length: 19; CDR3 protein: CASSLGKISSGRSYNEQFF; CDR3 DNA: TGTGCCAGCAGCTTGGGAAAAATCTCTAGCGGGAGGTCCTACAATGAGCAGTTCTTC
J gene: TRBJ1-1; D gene: .; V gene: TRBV14; clone size: .; CDR3 length: 13; CDR3 protein: CASSQGVNTEAFF; CDR3 DNA: TGTGCCAGCAGCCAAGGAGTGAACACTGAAGCTTTCTTT
J gene: TRBJ2-7; D gene: .; V gene: TRBV6-5; clone size: .; CDR3 length: 14; CDR3 protein: CASSNLRGFWKQYF; CDR3 DNA: TGTGCCAGCAGTAACCTTCGGGGGTTTTGGAAGCAGTACTTC
J gene: TRBJ2-7; D gene: .; V gene: TRBV4-3; clone size: .; CDR3 length: 15; CDR3 protein: CASSQEQGNPYEQYF; CDR3 DNA: TGCGCCAGCAGCCAAGAACAGGGAAATCCCTACGAGCAGTACTTC
J gene: TRBJ2-1; D gene: TRBD2; V gene: TRBV23-1; clone size: .; CDR3 length: 16; CDR3 protein: CASSLKLAGTHNEQFF; CDR3 DNA: TGCGCCAGCAGCCTTAAACTAGCGGGCACTCACAATGAGCAGTTCTTC
J gene: TRBJ2-3; D gene: .; V gene: TRBV4-3; clone size: .; CDR3 length: 14; CDR3 protein: CASSPGAGADTQYF; CDR3 DNA: TGCGCCAGCAGCCCGGGGGCGGGAGCAGATACGCAGTATTTT
J gene: TRBJ1-1; D gene: TRBD1; V gene: TRBV11-3; clone size: .; CDR3 length: 15; CDR3 protein: CASSFRQGLNTEAFF; CDR3 DNA: TGTGCCAGCAGCTTTCGACAGGGCTTGAACACTGAAGCTTTCTTT
J gene: TRBJ2-5; D gene: .; V gene: TRBV11-1; clone size: .; CDR3 length: 15; CDR3 protein: CASSSGGWAQETQYF; CDR3 DNA: TGTGCCAGCAGTTCAGGGGGGTGGGCCCAAGAGACCCAGTACTTC
J gene: TRBJ2-3; D gene: TRBD2; V gene: TRBV19; clone size: .; CDR3 length: 15; CDR3 protein: CASSVPGLASDTQYF; CDR3 DNA: TGTGCCAGTAGTGTCCCGGGACTAGCATCAGATACGCAGTATTTT
J gene: TRBJ2-7; D gene: TRBD2; V gene: TRBV18; clone size: once; CDR3 length: 13; CDR3 protein: CASSPGTRLEQYF; CDR3 DNA: TGTGCCAGCTCACCAGGGACTAGGCTCGAGCAGTACTTC
J gene: TRBJ1-3; D gene: .; V gene: TRBV7-9; clone size: .; CDR3 length: 17; CDR3 protein: CASSLVVDTGSGNTIYF; CDR3 DNA: TGTGCCAGCAGCTTAGTGGTCGATACAGGGTCTGGAAACACCATATATTTT
J gene: TRBJ2-5; D gene: TRBD2; V gene: TRBV27; clone size: .; CDR3 length: 15; CDR3 protein: CASSPILAGEETQYF; CDR3 DNA: TGTGCCAGCAGTCCCATACTAGCGGGAGAGGAGACCCAGTACTTC
J gene: TRBJ2-5; D gene: .; V gene: TRBV7-3; clone size: .; CDR3 length: 15; CDR3 protein: CASSLGAGQQETQYF; CDR3 DNA: TGTGCCAGCAGCTTAGGGGCAGGACAACAAGAGACCCAGTACTTC
J gene: TRBJ2-3; D gene: .; V gene: TRBV5-1; clone size: .; CDR3 length: 14; CDR3 protein: CASSLGGSTDTQYF; CDR3 DNA: TGCGCCAGCAGCTTGGGCGGGAGCACAGATACGCAGTATTTT
J gene: TRBJ2-5; D gene: .; V gene: TRBV7-9; clone size: .; CDR3 length: 12; CDR3 protein: CASSFDRETQYF; CDR3 DNA: TGTGCCAGCAGCTTCGACAGGGAGACCCAGTACTTC
J gene: TRBJ2-1; D gene: TRBD1; V gene: TRBV9; clone size: .; CDR3 length: 16; CDR3 protein: CASSPRDRGRQGEQFF; CDR3 DNA: TGTGCCAGCAGCCCCCGGGACAGGGGGAGACAGGGTGAGCAGTTCTTC
J gene: TRBJ2-1; D gene: .; V gene: TRBV4-2; clone size: .; CDR3 length: 16; CDR3 protein: CASSQEGVSGFYEQFF; CDR3 DNA: TGTGCCAGCAGCCAAGAAGGTGTTTCGGGTTTCTATGAGCAGTTCTTC
J gene: TRBJ2-7; D gene: .; V gene: TRBV7-2; clone size: .; CDR3 length: 18; CDR3 protein: CASSLVSSGGRLAYEQYF; CDR3 DNA: TGTGCCAGCAGCTTAGTTTCTTCTGGGGGCAGGTTGGCCTACGAGCAGTACTTC
J gene: TRBJ2-2; D gene: TRBD2; V gene: TRBV6-5; clone size: .; CDR3 length: 14; CDR3 protein: CASSGTSGRRELFF; CDR3 DNA: TGTGCCAGCAGCGGGACTAGCGGGAGGCGGGAGCTGTTTTTT
J gene: TRBJ2-7; D gene: .; V gene: TRBV29-1; clone size: once; CDR3 length: 11; CDR3 protein: CSVEAGYEQYF; CDR3 DNA: TGCAGCGTTGAAGCGGGCTACGAGCAGTACTTC
J gene: TRBJ2-1; D gene: .; V gene: TRBV28; clone size: .; CDR3 length: 16; CDR3 protein: CASSFLTGKGYNEQFF; CDR3 DNA: TGTGCCAGCAGTTTCCTGACCGGGAAGGGCTACAATGAGCAGTTCTTC
J gene: TRBJ2-7; D gene: TRBD1; V gene: TRBV4-3; clone size: .; CDR3 length: 15; CDR3 protein: CASSQEGTGTGEQYF; CDR3 DNA: TGCGCCAGCAGCCAAGAAGGGACAGGAACAGGCGAGCAGTACTTC
J gene: TRBJ2-7; D gene: TRBD1; V gene: TRBV30; clone size: .; CDR3 length: 13; CDR3 protein: CAWSGQGAPGQYF; CDR3 DNA: TGTGCCTGGAGTGGGCAGGGGGCGCCTGGGCAGTACTTC
J gene: TRBJ1-1; D gene: TRBD1; V gene: TRBV5-1; clone size: .; CDR3 length: 15; CDR3 protein: CASSQKGGRGREAFF; CDR3 DNA: TGCGCCAGCAGCCAAAAGGGGGGCAGGGGGCGAGAAGCTTTCTTT
J gene: TRBJ2-6; D gene: .; V gene: TRBV6-5; clone size: .; CDR3 length: 16; CDR3 protein: CASSYSPISGANVLTF; CDR3 DNA: TGTGCCAGCAGTTACTCCCCCATCTCTGGGGCCAACGTCCTGACTTTC
J gene: TRBJ2-1; D gene: TRBD2; V gene: TRBV14; clone size: .; CDR3 length: 19; CDR3 protein: CASSQGGIGAAGGYNEQFF; CDR3 DNA: TGTGCCAGCAGCCAAGGGGGGATCGGAGCAGCGGGAGGGTACAATGAGCAGTTCTTC
J gene: TRBJ2-7; D gene: .; V gene: TRBV21-1; clone size: .; CDR3 length: 12; CDR3 protein: CASNNGSYEQYF; CDR3 DNA: TGTGCCAGCAATAACGGGTCCTACGAGCAGTACTTC
J gene: TRBJ2-3; D gene: .; V gene: TRBV28; clone size: .; CDR3 length: 15; CDR3 protein: CASSPGGLLTDTQYF; CDR3 DNA: TGTGCCAGCAGCCCCGGGGGACTCCTCACAGATACGCAGTATTTT
J gene: TRBJ2-7; D gene: TRBD1; V gene: TRBV9; clone size: .; CDR3 length: 16; CDR3 protein: CASSVDLAGGLYEQYF; CDR3 DNA: TGTGCCAGCAGCGTAGATCTGGCAGGGGGCCTCTACGAGCAGTACTTC
J gene: TRBJ2-7; D gene: TRBD2; V gene: TRBV2; clone size: .; CDR3 length: 12; CDR3 protein: CASAGGPHEQYF; CDR3 DNA: TGTGCCAGTGCGGGAGGGCCCCACGAGCAGTACTTC
J gene: TRBJ2-5; D gene: .; V gene: TRBV7-2; clone size: .; CDR3 length: 14; CDR3 protein: CASSADLIKETQYF; CDR3 DNA: TGTGCCAGCAGCGCCGACTTGATTAAAGAGACCCAGTACTTC
J gene: TRBJ2-1; D gene: TRBD2; V gene: TRBV7-3; clone size: .; CDR3 length: 16; CDR3 protein: CASSFYGTSGRNEQFF; CDR3 DNA: TGTGCCAGCAGCTTCTACGGGACTAGCGGGAGGAATGAGCAGTTCTTC
J gene: TRBJ2-3; D gene: .; V gene: TRBV29-1; clone size: .; CDR3 length: 13; CDR3 protein: CSVAQNEGDTQYF; CDR3 DNA: TGCAGCGTAGCCCAAAACGAGGGTGATACGCAGTATTTT
J gene: TRBJ1-4; D gene: .; V gene: TRBV7-2; clone size: .; CDR3 length: 15; CDR3 protein: CASSLAGVEGEKLFF; CDR3 DNA: TGTGCCAGCAGCTTAGCAGGGGTGGAGGGTGAAAAACTGTTTTTT